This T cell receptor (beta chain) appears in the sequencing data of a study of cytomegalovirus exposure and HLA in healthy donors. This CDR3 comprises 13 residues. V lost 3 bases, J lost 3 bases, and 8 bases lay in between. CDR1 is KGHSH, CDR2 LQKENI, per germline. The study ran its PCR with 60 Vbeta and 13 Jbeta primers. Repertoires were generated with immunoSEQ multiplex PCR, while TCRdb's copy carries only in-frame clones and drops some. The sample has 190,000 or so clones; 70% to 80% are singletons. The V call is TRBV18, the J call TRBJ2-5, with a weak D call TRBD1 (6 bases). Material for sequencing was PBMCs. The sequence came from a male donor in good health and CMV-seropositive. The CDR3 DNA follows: TGTGCCAGCTCACCCGGGACAAAAGAGACCCAGTACTTC. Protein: CASSPGTKETQYF.